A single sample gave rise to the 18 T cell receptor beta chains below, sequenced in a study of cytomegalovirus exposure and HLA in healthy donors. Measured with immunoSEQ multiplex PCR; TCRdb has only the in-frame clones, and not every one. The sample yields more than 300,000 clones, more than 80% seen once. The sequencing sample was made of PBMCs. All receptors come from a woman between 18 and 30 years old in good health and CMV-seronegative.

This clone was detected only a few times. The CDR3, as DNA: TGTGCCAGTAGTTCACAGGGTAGGAATGGGTCACCCCTCCACTTT. Its protein is CASSSQGRNGSPLHF. The chain couples TRBV19 to TRBJ1-6, with D perhaps TRBD1 (6 bases). Trimming took off 5 bases at V and 10 bases at J, with 18 bases between the two ends. The germline V gene has CDR1 LNHDA and CDR2 SQIVND (reference sequence). The CDR3 has 15 residues.

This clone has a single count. The CDR3 bases are TGTGCCAGCAGCGGAGCAGCCGGGACAGCGTTTCCCGGGGAGCTGTTTTTT. Protein product: CASSGAAGTAFPGELFF. The chain employs TRBV9 and TRBJ2-2, with 7 bases lining up with TRBD1. The CDR3 consists of 17 residues. Germline assignment: CDR1 SGDLS and CDR2 YYNGEE. V shed 3 bases and J 6 bases; nucleotides not matched to a gene: 14. Filled out from reference TRBV9 and TRBJ2-2, the complete variable domain reads DSGVTQTPKHLITATGQRVTLRCSPRSGDLSVYWYQQSLDQGLQFLIQYYNGEERAKGNILERFSAQQFPDLHSELNLSSLELGDSALYFCASSGAAGTAFPGELFFGEGSRLTVL.

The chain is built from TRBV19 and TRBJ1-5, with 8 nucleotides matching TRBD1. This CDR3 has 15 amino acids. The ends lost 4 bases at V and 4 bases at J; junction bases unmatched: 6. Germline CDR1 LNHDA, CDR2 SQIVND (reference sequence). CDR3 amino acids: CASSKPGQANQPQHF. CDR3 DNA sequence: TGTGCCAGTAGTAAACCGGGACAGGCGAATCAGCCCCAGCATTTT. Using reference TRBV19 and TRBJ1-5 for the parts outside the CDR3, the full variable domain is DGGITQSPKYLFRKEGQNVTLSCEQNLNHDAMYWYRQDPGQGLRLIYYSQIVNDFQKGDIAEGYSVSREKKESFPLTVTSAQKNPTAFYLCASSKPGQANQPQHFGDGTRLSIL.

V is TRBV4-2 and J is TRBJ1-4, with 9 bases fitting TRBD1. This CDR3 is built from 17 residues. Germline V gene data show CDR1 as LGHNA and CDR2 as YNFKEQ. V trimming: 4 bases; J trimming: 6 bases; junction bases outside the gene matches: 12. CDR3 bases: TGTGCCAGCAGCCTCCGGGACAGGGCTACAGTTGATGAAAAACTGTTTTTT. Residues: CASSLRDRATVDEKLFF.

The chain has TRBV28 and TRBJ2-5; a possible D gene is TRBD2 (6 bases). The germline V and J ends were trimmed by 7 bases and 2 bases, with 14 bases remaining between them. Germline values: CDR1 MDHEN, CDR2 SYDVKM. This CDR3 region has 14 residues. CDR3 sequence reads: CASTLAGSQETQYF. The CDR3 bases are TGTGCCAGCACCCTGGCGGGAAGTCAAGAGACCCAGTACTTC.

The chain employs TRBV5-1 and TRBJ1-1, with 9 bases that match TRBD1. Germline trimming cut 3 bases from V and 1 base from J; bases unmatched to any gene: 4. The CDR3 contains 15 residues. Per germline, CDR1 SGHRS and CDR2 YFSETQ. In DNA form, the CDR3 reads TGCGCCAGCAGCTGGGGGACAGGGCGGAACACTGAAGCTTTCTTT. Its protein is CASSWGTGRNTEAFF. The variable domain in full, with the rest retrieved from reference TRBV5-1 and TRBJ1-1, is KAGVTQTPRYLIKTRGQQVTLSCSPISGHRSVSWYQQTPGQGLQFLFEYFSETQRNKGNFPGRFSGRQFSNSRSEMNVSTLELGDSALYLCASSWGTGRNTEAFFGQGTRLTVV.

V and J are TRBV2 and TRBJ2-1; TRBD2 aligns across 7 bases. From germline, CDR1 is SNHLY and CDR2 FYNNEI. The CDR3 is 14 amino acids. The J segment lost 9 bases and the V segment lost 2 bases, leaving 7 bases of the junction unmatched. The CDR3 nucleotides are TGTGCCAGCAGTGAACTCGGGAGGAGGAGTGAGCAGTTCTTC. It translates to CASSELGRRSEQFF. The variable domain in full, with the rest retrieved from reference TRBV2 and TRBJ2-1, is EPEVTQTPSHQVTQMGQEVILRCVPISNHLYFYWYRQILGQKVEFLVSFYNNEISEKSEIFDDQFSVERPDGSNFTLKIRSTKLEDSAMYFCASSELGRRSEQFFGPGTRLTVL.

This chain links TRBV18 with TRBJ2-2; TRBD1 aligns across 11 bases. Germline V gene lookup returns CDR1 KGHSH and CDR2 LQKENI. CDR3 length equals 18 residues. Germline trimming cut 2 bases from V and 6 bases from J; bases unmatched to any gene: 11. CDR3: CASSPGRTGGLQAGELFF. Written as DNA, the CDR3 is TGTGCCAGCTCACCAGGTCGGACAGGGGGCTTACAGGCCGGGGAGCTGTTTTTT.

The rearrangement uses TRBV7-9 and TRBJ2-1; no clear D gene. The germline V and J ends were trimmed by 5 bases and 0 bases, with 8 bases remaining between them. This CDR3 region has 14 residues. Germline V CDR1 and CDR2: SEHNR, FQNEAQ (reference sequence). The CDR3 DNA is TGTGCCAGCAGCCCCCTCGGCTCCTACAATGAGCAGTTCTTC. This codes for CASSPLGSYNEQFF.

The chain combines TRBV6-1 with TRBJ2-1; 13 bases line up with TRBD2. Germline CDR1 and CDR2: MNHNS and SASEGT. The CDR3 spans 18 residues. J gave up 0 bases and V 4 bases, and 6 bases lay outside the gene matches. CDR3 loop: CASSVRTSGRNSYNEQFF. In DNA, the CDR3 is TGTGCCAGCAGTGTCCGGACTAGCGGGAGAAACTCCTACAATGAGCAGTTCTTC.

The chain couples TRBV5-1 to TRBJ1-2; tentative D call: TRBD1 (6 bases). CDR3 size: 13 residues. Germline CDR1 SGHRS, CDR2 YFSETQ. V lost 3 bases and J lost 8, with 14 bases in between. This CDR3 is CASSSAGARGYTF. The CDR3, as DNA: TGCGCCAGCAGCTCAGCAGGGGCAAGGGGCTACACCTTC.

CDR3 sequence reads: CASTRGQGREAFF. CDR3 coding DNA: TGTGCCAGCACCAGGGGACAGGGCCGTGAAGCTTTCTTT. V usage is TRBV6-5 and J usage is TRBJ1-1; 9 bases match TRBD1. Per the germline V gene, CDR1 is MNHEY and CDR2 is SVGAGI. Trimming took 7 bases from V and 7 from J; bases not matched to a gene: 7. The CDR3 extends over 13 amino acids.

Here the CDR3 reads CASSESWTGTIGYTF. The CDR3 nucleotides are TGTGCCAGCAGTGAATCATGGACAGGAACTATTGGCTACACCTTC. J is TRBJ1-2 and V is TRBV6-1; 7 bases are a match to TRBD1. Losses at the gene ends were 2 bases for V and 7 bases for J; bases not matched to a gene: 10. CDR3 size: 15 residues. Germline V gene sequence: CDR1 MNHNS, CDR2 SASEGT.

CDR3 nucleotide sequence: TGTGCCAGCAGCTTAGCCCGGGGTAATGAAAAACTGTTTTTT. Translating gives CASSLARGNEKLFF. The chain has TRBV7-2 and TRBJ1-4; D gene ambiguous. Trimming cost V 0 bases and J 4 bases, with 6 bases left between them. This CDR3 has 14 residues. In germline, CDR1 is SGHTA, CDR2 FQGNSA.

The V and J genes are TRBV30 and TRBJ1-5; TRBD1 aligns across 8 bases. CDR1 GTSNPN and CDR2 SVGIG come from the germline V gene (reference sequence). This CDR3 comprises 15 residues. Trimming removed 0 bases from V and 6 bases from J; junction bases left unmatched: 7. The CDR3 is CAWSVRSGGLQPQHF. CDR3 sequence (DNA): TGTGCCTGGAGTGTACGGTCAGGGGGCCTTCAGCCCCAGCATTTT.

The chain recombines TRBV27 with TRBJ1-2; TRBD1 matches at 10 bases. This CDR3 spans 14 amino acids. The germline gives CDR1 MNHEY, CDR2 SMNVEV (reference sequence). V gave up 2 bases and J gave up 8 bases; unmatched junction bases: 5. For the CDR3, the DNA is TGTGCCAGCAGTTTACGACAGGGGGCACAGGGCTACACCTTC. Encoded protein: CASSLRQGAQGYTF.

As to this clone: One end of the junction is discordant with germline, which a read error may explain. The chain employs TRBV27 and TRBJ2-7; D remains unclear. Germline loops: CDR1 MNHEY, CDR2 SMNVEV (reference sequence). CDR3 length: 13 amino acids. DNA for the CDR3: TGTGCCAGCAGTCTATCCCCCCTCTACGTGCAGTACTTC. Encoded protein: CASSLSPLYVQYF.

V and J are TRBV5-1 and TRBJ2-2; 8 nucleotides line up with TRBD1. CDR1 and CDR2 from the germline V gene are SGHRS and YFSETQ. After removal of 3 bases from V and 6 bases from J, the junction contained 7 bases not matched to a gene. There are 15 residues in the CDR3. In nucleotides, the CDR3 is TGCGCCAGCAGCTCGAAGGAGACAGGGGCCGGGGAGCTGTTTTTT. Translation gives CASSSKETGAGELFF.